This T cell receptor beta chain derives from a study of blood T cells in healthy people across ages (dated by TCRdb to between 2014 and 2017). Background on the whole study: In model experiments, roughly one uniquely barcoded TCR beta cDNA molecule per two T cells was captured by template switching. The study measured age-related changes in TCR beta repertoire diversity using deep sequencing normalized with unique cDNA molecular identifiers. The donors were split into four age groups: young (average 16 years), middle-aged (about 40), aged (around 67) and long-lived (under 85). To avoid experimental bias, donors of different ages were distributed randomly across sequencing lanes. Two additional independent replicas of 1 million unique cDNA reads from the same blood draw were analyzed for two donors (one aged 18 to 30 and one aged 80 or older).

Systemically healthy Caucasian individuals from Russia, 35 to 50 in total and aged about 6 to 90 years, were included as donors. Each donor gave ten milliliters of peripheral blood, collected into EDTA-treated Vacutainer tubes. Ficoll-Paque density-gradient centrifugation was used to isolate PBMCs, with at least 6 million per sample. Trizol reagent was used to extract total RNA from PBMCs, with at least 5 micrograms per sample. Naive CD45RAhigh/CD27high T cell percentages were measured by flow cytometry on a PBMC aliquot from every donor. Notes on this clonotype: No cognate antigen has been identified for it. Per-nucleotide qualities are absent, and no much larger clonotype sits a single base away.

Study-wide findings and limitations: The long-lived group showed more naive CD4+ T cells, fewer expanded clones and increased TCR diversity than the aged group, suggesting age selection. Total diversity estimates from one million sequenced T cells were considered lower bounds and underestimates. Because donor CMV infection status was unknown, age-related changes in expanded clonotypes were potentially confounded. Observed TCR beta diversity per million T cells fell roughly linearly with age, and a significant reduction was already apparent by age around 40. Since profiling was done on bulk unsorted PBMCs, naive and antigen-experienced compartments could not be conclusively compared. A strong correlation was found between observed TCR beta diversity and the percentage of naive T cells measured by flow cytometry.

From the cysteine up to the phenylalanine, the CDR3 has a length of 15 residues. Only the CDR3 portion is preserved as DNA: 45 bases, with reading frame beginning at the first base. The germline V gene (reference sequence) yields SEHNR for CDR1 and FQNEAQ for CDR2. A distance of 12 bases separates the germline ends of V and J, which lose 1 base and 2 bases respectively. Library generation was performed with 5' RACE. TCRdb shows the sequencer as Illumina HiSeq 2500. The second PCR ran for about 6 to 12 cycles and used a J-beta primer mix along with a sample-barcoded 5' primer. Each TCR beta cDNA molecule received a unique molecular identifier from a template-switch 5' adaptor carrying 12 random nucleotides. Each sample yielded at least 2.5 million CDR3-containing paired-end reads. First-strand cDNA was synthesized from all RNA with the Mint cDNA synthesis kit, primed by a TRBC-specific oligonucleotide. Following uracil-DNA glycosylase treatment, a first 18-cycle PCR with universal primers M1SS and BC2_uni_R was performed on all cDNA. Processing in the source paper ran as follows. For normalization, 1 million high-quality reads, each with a distinct molecular identifier, were randomly selected from each sample. Instead of being binned into consensus sequences, reads with shared molecular identifiers were discarded. MiTCR, set to a Q25 quality threshold and the strictest error-elimination algorithm, was used for CDR3 identification, clonotype clustering and error correction. Lower-bound total TCR beta diversity was estimated with a nonparametric unseen species model using Euler transformation. Using fastp at Q25 and MiXCR, TCRdb reprocessed the public reads and kept productive beta chains. Under each unique CDR3 protein, matching rows form one entry showing the most common genes and DNA. In this record, the V and J calls reflect TCRdb's handling and not the investigators' own analysis. The sample records more than 1,400,000 distinct CDR3 sequences, 40% to 50% of which are singletons. 7.9% of the sample is taken by the ten largest.

Sequencing input: blood. This TCR derives from a woman between 18 and 29 years old in good health. The sequence joins TRBV7-9 to TRBJ2-7; the D gene is unclear. The DNA sequence is TGTGCCAGCAGCTTAGAGGTCGGTCGTACCTACGAGCAGTACTTC. Its translation reads: CASSLEVGRTYEQYF.